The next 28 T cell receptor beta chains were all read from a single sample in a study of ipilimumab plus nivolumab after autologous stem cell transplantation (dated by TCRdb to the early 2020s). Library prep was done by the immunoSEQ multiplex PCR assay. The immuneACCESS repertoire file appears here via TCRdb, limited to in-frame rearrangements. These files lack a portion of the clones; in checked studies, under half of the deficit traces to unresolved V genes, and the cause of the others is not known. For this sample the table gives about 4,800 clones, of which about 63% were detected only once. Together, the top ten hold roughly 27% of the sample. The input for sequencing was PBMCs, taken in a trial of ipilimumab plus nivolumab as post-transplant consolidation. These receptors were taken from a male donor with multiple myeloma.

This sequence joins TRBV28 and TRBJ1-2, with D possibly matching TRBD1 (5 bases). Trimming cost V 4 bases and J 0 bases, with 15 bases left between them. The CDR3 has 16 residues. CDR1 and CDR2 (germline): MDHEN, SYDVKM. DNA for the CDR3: TGTGCCAGCAGTTCCCCCAGGGTATCTACTAACTATGGCTACACCTTC. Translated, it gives CASSSPRVSTNYGYTF.

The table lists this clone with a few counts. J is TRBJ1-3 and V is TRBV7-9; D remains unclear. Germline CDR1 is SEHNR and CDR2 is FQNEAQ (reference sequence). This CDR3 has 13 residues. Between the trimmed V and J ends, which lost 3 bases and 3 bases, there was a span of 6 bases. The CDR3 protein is CASSFVGGNTIYF. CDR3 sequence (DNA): TGTGCCAGCAGCTTTGTGGGTGGAAACACCATATATTTT.

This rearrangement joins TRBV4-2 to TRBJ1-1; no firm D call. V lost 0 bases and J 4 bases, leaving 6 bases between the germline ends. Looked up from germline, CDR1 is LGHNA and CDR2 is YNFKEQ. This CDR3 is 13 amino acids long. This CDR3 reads CASSQDGGTEAFF. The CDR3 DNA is TGTGCCAGCAGCCAAGACGGAGGCACTGAAGCTTTCTTT.

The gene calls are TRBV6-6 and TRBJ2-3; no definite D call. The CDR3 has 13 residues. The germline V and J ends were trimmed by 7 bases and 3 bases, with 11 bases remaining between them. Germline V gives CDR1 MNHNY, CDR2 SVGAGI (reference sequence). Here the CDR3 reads CASTPPGTDTQYF. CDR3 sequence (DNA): TGTGCCAGCACCCCGCCCGGGACAGATACGCAGTATTTT.

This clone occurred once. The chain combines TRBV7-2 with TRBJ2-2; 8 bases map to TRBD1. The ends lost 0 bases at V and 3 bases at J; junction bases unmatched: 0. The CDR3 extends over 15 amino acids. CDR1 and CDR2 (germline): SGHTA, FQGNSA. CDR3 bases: TGTGCCAGCAGCTTAGCACAGGGGGACACCGGGGAGCTGTTTTTT. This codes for CASSLAQGDTGELFF. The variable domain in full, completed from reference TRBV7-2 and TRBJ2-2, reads GAGVSQSPSNKVTEKGKDVELRCDPISGHTALYWYRQSLGQGLEFLIYFQGNSAPDKSGLPSDRFSAERTGGSVSTLTIQRTQQEDSAVYLCASSLAQGDTGELFFGEGSRLTVL.

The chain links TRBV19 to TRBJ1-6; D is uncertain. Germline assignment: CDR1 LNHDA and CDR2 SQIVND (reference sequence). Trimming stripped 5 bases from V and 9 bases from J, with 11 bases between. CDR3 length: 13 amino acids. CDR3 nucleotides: TGTGCCAGTAGTGATTTGGGAGGTTCACCCCTCCACTTT. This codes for CASSDLGGSPLHF.

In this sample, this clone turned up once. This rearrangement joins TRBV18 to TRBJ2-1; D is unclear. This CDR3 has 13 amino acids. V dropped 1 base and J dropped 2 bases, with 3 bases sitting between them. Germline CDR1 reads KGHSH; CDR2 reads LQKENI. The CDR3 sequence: CASSPQTYNEQFF. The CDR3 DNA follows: TGTGCCAGCTCACCACAGACCTACAATGAGCAGTTCTTC.

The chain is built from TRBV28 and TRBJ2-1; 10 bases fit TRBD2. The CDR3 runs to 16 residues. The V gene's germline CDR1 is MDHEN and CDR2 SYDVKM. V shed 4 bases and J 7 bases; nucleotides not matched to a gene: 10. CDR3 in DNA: TGTGCCAGCAGTTCCATTAGCGGGAGGTATAGGAATGAGCAGTTCTTC. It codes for CASSSISGRYRNEQFF. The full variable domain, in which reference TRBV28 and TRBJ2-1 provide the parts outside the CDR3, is DVKVTQSSRYLVKRTGEKVFLECVQDMDHENMFWYRQDPGLGLRLIYFSYDVKMKEKGDIPEGYSVSREKKERFSLILESASTNQTSMYLCASSSISGRYRNEQFFGPGTRLTVL.

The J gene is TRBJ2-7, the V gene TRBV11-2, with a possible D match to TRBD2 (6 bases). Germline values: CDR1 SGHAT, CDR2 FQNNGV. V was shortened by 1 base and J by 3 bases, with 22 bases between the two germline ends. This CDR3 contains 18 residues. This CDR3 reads CASSLVSPRLGGDYEQYF. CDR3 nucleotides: TGTGCCAGCAGCTTAGTTTCACCCCGACTAGGTGGGGACTACGAGCAGTACTTC.

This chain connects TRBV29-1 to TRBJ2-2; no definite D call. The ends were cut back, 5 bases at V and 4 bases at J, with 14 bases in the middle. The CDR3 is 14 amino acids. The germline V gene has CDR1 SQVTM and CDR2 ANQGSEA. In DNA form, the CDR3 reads TGCAGCGTTCTGATCCCCCCGAGCACCGGGGAGCTGTTTTTT. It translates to CSVLIPPSTGELFF.

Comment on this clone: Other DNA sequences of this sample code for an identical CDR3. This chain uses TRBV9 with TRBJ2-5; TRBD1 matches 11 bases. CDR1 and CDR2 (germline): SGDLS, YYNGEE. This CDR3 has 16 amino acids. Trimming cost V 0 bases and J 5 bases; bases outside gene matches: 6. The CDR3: CASSVGSRDRGETQYF. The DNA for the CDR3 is TGTGCCAGCAGCGTAGGGTCAAGGGACAGGGGGGAGACCCAGTACTTC.

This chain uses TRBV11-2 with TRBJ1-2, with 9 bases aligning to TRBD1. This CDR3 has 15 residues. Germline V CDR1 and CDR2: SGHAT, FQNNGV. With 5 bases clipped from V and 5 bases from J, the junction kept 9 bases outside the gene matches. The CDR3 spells CASSLTGGGEYGYTF. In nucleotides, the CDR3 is TGTGCCAGCAGCCTAACAGGGGGCGGGGAGTATGGCTACACCTTC.

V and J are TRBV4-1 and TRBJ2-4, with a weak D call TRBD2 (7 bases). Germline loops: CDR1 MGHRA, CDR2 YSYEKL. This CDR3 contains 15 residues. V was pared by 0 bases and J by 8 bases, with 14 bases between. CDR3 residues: CASSQERGGGHIQYF. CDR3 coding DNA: TGCGCCAGCAGCCAAGAGAGAGGGGGGGGGCACATTCAGTACTTC.

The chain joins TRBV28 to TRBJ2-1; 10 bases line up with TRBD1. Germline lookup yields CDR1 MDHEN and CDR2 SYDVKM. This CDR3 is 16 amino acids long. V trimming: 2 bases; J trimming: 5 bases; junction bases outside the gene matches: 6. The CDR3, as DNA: TGTGCCAGCAGTTTAAGGATGGGGACAGGGGACAATGAGCAGTTCTTC. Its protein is CASSLRMGTGDNEQFF.

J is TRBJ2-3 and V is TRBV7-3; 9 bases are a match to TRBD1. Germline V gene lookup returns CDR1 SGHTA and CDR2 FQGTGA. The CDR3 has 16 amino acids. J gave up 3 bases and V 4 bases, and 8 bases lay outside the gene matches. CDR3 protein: CASSSPQGARTDTQYF. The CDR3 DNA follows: TGTGCCAGCAGCTCGCCACAGGGGGCGAGGACAGATACGCAGTATTTT.

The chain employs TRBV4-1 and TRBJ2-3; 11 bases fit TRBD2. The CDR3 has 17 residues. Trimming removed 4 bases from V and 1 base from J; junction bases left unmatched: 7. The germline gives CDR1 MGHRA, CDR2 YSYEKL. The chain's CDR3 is CASSRSETSGGTDTQYF. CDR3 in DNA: TGCGCCAGCAGCCGCTCAGAGACTAGCGGGGGCACAGATACGCAGTATTTT.

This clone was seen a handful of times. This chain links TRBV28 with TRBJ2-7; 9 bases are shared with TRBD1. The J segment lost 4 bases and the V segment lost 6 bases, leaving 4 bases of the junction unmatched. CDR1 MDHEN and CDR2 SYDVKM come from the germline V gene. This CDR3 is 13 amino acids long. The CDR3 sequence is CASRGTGRYEQYF. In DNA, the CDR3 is TGTGCCAGCAGAGGGACAGGGCGGTACGAGCAGTACTTC.

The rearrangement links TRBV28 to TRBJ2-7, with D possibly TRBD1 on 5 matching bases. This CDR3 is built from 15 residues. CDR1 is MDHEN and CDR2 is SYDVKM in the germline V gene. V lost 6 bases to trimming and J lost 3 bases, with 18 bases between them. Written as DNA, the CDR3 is TGTGCCAGCAGGCCGCAGGGCCTCGCTGACTACGAGCAGTACTTC. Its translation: CASRPQGLADYEQYF.

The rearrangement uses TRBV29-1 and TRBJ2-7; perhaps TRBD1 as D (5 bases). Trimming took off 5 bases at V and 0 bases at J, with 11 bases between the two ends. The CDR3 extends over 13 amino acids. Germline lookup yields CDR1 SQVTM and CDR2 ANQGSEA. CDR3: CSVNRLPSYEQYF. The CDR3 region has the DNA TGCAGCGTTAACAGGCTACCCTCCTACGAGCAGTACTTC.

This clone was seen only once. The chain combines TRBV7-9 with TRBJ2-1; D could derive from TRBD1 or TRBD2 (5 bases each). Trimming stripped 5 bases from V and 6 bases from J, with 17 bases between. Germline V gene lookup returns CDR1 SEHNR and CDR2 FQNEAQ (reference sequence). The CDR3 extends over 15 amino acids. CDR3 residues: CASSQQTRGVNEQFF. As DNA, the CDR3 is TGTGCCAGCAGCCAACAGACGAGAGGGGTCAATGAGCAGTTCTTC. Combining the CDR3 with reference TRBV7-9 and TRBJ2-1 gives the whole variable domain DTGVSQNPRHKITKRGQNVTFRCDPISEHNRLYWYRQTLGQGPEFLTYFQNEAQLEKSRLLSDRFSAERPKGSFSTLEIQRTEQGDSAMYLCASSQQTRGVNEQFFGPGTRLTVL.

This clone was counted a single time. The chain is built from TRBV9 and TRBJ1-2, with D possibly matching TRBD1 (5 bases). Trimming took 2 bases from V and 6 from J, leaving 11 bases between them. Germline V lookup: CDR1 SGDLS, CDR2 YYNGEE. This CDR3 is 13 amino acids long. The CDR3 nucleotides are TGTGCCAGCAGCGTGAGGCAGGGAAATGGCTACACCTTC. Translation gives CASSVRQGNGYTF.

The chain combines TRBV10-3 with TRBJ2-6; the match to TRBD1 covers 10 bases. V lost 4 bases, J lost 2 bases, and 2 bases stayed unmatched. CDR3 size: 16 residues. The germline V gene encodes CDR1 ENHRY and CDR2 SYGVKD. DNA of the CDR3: TGTGCCATCAGTGGGGGGACAGGGGCTGGGGCCAACGTCCTGACTTTC. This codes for CAISGGTGAGANVLTF.

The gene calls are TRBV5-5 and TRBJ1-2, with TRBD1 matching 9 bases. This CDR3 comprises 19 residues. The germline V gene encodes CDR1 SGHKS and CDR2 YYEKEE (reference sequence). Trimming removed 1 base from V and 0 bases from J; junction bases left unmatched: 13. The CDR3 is CASSLLMITGTGSNYGYTF. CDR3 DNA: TGTGCCAGCAGCTTGCTCATGATCACCGGGACAGGGTCTAACTATGGCTACACCTTC. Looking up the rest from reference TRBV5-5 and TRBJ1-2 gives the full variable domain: DAGVTQSPTHLIKTRGQQVTLRCSPISGHKSVSWYQQVLGQGPQFIFQYYEKEERGRGNFPDRFSARQFPNYSSELNVNALLLGDSALYLCASSLLMITGTGSNYGYTFGSGTRLTVV.

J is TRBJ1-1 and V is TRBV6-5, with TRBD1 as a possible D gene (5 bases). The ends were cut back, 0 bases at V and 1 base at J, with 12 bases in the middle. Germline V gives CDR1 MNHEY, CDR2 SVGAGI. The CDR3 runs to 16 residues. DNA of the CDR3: TGTGCCAGCAGTTACTCGACGAGGGGTGCGAACACTGAAGCTTTCTTT. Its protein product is CASSYSTRGANTEAFF.

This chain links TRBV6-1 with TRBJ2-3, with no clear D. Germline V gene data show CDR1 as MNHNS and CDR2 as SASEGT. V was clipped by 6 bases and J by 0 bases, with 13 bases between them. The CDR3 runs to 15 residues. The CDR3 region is CASSTGPISTDTQYF. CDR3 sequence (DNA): TGTGCCAGCAGCACCGGACCGATAAGCACAGATACGCAGTATTTT.

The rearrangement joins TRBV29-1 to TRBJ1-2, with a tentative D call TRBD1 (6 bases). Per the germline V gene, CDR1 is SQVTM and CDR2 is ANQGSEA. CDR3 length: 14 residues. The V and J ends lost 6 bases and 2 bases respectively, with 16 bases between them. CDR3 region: CSVPGTQGNYGYTF. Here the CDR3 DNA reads TGCAGCGTCCCCGGGACACAGGGAAACTATGGCTACACCTTC.

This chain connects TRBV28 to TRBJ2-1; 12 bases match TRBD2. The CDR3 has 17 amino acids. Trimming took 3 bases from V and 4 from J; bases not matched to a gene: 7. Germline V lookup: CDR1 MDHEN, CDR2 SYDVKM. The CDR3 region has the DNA TGTGCCAGCAGTTTGAGGCTAGCGGGAGGGCGATACAATGAGCAGTTCTTC. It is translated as CASSLRLAGGRYNEQFF.

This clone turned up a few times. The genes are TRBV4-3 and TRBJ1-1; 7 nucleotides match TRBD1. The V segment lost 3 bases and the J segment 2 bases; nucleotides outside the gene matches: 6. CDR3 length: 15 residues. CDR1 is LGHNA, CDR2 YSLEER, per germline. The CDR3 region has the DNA TGCGCCAGCAGCCAGGGGACAGCCTCCAACACTGAAGCTTTCTTT. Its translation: CASSQGTASNTEAFF.